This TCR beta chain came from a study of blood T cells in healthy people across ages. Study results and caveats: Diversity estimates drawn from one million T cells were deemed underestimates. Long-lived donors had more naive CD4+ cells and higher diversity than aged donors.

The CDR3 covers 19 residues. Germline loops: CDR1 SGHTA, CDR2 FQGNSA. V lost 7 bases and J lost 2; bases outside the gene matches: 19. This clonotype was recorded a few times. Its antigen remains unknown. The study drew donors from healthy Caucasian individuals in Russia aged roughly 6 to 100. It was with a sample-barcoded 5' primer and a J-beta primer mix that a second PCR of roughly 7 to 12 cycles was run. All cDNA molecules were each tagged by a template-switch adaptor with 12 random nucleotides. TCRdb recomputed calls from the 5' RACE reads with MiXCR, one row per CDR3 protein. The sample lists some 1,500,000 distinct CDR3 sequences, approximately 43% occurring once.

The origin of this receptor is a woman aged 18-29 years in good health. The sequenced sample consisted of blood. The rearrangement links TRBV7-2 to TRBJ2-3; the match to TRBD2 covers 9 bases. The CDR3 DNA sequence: TGTGCCAGCATTCCCAGGAGCGGGGGGCCCACCTTACACACAGATACGCAGTATTTT. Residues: CASIPRSGGPTLHTDTQYF.